This TCR beta chain stems from a study of T cell repertoires in cytomegalovirus infection. TCRdb reprocessed the reads with MiXCR, giving one entry per CDR3 protein. The sample comprises approximately 110,000 distinct CDR3 sequences, 10% of which are singletons, and 30% to 40% rests with the top ten. Remarks on this clonotype: No antigen is known for it.

The CDR3 is 15 amino acids. From germline, CDR1 is MNHEY and CDR2 SMNVEV (reference sequence). Trimming removed 3 bases from V and 4 bases from J; junction bases left unmatched: 5. The gene calls are TRBV27 and TRBJ2-1, with TRBD2 matching over 8 bases. Input material: PBMCs, sequenced either directly or after in vitro stimulation (not recorded which). The clonotype comes from a human donor in good health (CMV status not recorded). Some clones in this sample may be carry-over from other donors' samples. The CDR3 region has the DNA TGTGCCAGCAGTTTTAGGGGACTAGAGTACAATGAGCAGTTCTTC. This codes for CASSFRGLEYNEQFF.